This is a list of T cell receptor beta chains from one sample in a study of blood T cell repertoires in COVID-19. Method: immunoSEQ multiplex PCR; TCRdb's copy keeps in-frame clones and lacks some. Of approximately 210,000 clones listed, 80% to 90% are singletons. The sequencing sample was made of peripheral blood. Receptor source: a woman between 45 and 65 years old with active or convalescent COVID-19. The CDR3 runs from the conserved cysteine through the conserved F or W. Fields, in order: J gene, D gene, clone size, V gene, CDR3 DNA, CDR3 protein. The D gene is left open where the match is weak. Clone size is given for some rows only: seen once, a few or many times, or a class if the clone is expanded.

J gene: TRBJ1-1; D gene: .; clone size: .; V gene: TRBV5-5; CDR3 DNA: TGTGCCAGCAGCTTCGCAACCGGCACTGAAGCTTTCTTT; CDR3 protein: CASSFATGTEAFF
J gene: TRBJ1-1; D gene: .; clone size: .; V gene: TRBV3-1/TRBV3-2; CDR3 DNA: TGTGCCAGCAGCCAATCGGGGGGGACTGAAGCTTTCTTT; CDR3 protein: CASSQSGGTEAFF
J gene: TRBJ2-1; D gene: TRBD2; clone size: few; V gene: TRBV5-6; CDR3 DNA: TGTGCCAGCAGCTTTACTCCGGGACTAGCGAACAATGAGCAGTTCTTC; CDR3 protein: CASSFTPGLANNEQFF
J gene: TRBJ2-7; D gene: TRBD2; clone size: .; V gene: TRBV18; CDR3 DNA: TGTGCCAGCTCCCCCACTAGCGGGGACTCCTACGAGCAGTACTTC; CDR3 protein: CASSPTSGDSYEQYF
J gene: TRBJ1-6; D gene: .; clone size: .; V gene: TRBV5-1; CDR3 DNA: TGCGCCAGCAGCCTGCAGGGCACGAATTCACCCCTCCACTTT; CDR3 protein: CASSLQGTNSPLHF
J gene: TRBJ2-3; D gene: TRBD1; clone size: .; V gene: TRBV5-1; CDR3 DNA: TGCGCCAGCAGGGGACAGCTCCTAATCACAGATACGCAGTATTTT; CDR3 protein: CASRGQLLITDTQYF
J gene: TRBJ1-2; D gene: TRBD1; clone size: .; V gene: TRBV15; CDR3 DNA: TGTGCCACCAGCAGTGAAGGACAGGGCTATGGCTACACCTTC; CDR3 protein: CATSSEGQGYGYTF
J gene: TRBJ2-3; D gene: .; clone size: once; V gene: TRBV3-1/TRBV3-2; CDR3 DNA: TGTGCCAGCAGCTCCTGGAGTGACAGATTAGCGTATTTT; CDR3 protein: CASSSWSDRLAYF
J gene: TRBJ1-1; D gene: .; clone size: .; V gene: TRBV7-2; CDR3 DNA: TGTGCCAGCAGCTTAGTAAGTCGGAGGGGTTTCTTT; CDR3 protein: CASSLVSRRGFF
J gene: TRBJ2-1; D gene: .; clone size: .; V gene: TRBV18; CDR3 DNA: TGTGCCAGCTCACCCATTGTAGGGAGTGAGCAGTTCTTC; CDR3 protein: CASSPIVGSEQFF
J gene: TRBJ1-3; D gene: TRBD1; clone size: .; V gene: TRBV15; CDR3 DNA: TGTGCCACCAAGGGGGCGCGGATTGGAAACACCATATATTTT; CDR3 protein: CATKGARIGNTIYF
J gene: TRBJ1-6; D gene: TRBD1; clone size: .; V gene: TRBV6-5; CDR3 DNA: TGTGCCAGCAGTTACCGGGACAGTTATGCTTCACCCCTCCACTTT; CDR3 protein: CASSYRDSYASPLHF
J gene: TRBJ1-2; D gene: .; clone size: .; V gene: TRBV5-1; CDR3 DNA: TGCGCCAGCAGCCAGTCGGGGGACTATGGCTACACCTTC; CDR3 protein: CASSQSGDYGYTF
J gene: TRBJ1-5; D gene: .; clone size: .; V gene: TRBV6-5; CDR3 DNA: TGTGCCAGTCAGAAGGGGTTGTATAGCAATCAGCCCCAGCATTTT; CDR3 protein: CASQKGLYSNQPQHF
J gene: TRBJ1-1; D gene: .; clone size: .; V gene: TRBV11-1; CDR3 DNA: TGTGCCAGCAGCTTTACAACTGTAGCGACTGAAGCTTTCTTT; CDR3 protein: CASSFTTVATEAFF
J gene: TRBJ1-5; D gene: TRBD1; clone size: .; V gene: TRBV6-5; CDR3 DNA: TGTGCCAGCAGTTCTAGACAGGGTGGTCTCAATCAGCCCCAGCATTTT; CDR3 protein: CASSSRQGGLNQPQHF
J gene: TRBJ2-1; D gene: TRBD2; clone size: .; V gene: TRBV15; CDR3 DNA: TGTGCCACCCGGCAGACATCGGGACTAGCCCTCGGTGAGCAGTTCTTC; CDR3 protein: CATRQTSGLALGEQFF
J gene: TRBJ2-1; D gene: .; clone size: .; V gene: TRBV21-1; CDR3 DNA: TGTGCCAGCAGCGAGATAGCGGGAGCACACAATGAGCAGTTCTTC; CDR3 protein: CASSEIAGAHNEQFF
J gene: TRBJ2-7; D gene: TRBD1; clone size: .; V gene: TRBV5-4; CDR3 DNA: TGTGCCAGCAGGAAGGAACAGGGGGCAGGCTACGAGCAGTACTTC; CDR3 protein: CASRKEQGAGYEQYF
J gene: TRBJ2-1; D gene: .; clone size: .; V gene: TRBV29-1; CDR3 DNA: TGCAGCGTCATCCCGTCTTTGTCCCTACCTAGCTCCTACAATGAGCAGTTCTTC; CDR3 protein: CSVIPSLSLPSSYNEQFF
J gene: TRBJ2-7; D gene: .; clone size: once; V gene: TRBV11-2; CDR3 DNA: TGTGCCAGCAGCTCAGGTCCCTACGAGCAGTACTTC; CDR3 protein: CASSSGPYEQYF
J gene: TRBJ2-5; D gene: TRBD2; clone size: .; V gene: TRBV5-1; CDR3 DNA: TGCGCCAGCAGCACGGGACTAGCGCTCCAAGAGACCCAGTACTTC; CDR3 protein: CASSTGLALQETQYF
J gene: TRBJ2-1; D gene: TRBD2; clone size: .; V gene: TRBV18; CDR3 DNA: TGTGCCAGCTGTCCTAGCGGGAACAATGAGCAGTTCTTC; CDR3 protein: CASCPSGNNEQFF
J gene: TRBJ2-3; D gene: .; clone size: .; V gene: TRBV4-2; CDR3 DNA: TGTGCCAGCAGCCAAGAGTTTTCCGGAGGACTTCCCACCTCTTATTCGCAGTATTTT; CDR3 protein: CASSQEFSGGLPTSYSQYF
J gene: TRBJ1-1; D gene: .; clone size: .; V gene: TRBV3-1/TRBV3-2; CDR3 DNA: TGTGCCAGCAGCCGCGATGGGACAAACGGGGTTTGGGCTTTCTTT; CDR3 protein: CASSRDGTNGVWAFF
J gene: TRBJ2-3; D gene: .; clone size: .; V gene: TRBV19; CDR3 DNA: TGTGCCAGTAGGGGCTACTTAGGCACAGATACGCAGTATTTT; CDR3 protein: CASRGYLGTDTQYF
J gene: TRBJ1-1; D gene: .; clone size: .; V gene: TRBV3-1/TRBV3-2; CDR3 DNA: TGTGCCAGCAGCCAAGTCGGGGGGGGGACTGAAGCTTTCTTT; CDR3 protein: CASSQVGGGTEAFF
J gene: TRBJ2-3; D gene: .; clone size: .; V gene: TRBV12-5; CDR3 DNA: TGTGCTAGTGGTTCCCCAGCTTCGGGGGAATTTAGTACGCAGTATTTT; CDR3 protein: CASGSPASGEFSTQYF
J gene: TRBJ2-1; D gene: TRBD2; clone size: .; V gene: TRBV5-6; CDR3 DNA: TGTGCCAGCAGTCGGGGCACTAGCGGGGTTTACAATGAGCAGTTCTTC; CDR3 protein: CASSRGTSGVYNEQFF
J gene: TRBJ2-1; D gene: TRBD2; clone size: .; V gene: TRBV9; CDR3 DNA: TGTGCCAGCAGCGTATTAGCGGGAAGCTCCTACAATGAGCAGTTCTTC; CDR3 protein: CASSVLAGSSYNEQFF
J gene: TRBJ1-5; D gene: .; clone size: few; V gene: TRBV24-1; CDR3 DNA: TGTGCCACCAGTCTACAGGAGGGTCAGCCCCAGCATTTT; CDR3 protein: CATSLQEGQPQHF
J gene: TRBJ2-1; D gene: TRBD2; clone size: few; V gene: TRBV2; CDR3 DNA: TGTGCCAGCAGGGGACTAGCGGGAATAGGTTCTTACAATGAGCAGTTCTTC; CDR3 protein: CASRGLAGIGSYNEQFF
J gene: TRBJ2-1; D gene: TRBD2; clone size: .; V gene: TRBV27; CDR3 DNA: TGTGCCAGCAGCCAGCTCCCCGGGACTAGCGGGAGAGGCGCCTACAATGAGCAGTTCTTC; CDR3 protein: CASSQLPGTSGRGAYNEQFF
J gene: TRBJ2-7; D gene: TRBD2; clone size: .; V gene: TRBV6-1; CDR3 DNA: TGTGCCAGCAGTGATCCACTAGCGGGATGGTTTTCGGGTTTCTACGAGCAGTACTTC; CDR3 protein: CASSDPLAGWFSGFYEQYF
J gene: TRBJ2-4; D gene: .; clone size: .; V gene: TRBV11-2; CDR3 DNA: TGTGCCAGCAGCTTTCTAGCGTACGGCAAAAACATTCAGTACTTC; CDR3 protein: CASSFLAYGKNIQYF
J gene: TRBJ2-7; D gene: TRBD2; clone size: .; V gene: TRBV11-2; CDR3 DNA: TGTGCCAGCAGCTTAGAGGGGAGGGCCAGGCCTTCCTACGAGCAGTACTTC; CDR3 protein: CASSLEGRARPSYEQYF
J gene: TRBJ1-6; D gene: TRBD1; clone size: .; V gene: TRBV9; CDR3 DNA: TGTGCCAGCAGCGTAGATGGACAGGTGAATTCACCCCTCCACTTT; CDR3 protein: CASSVDGQVNSPLHF
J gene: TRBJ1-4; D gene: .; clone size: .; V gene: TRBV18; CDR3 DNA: TGTGCCAGCTCACCAGGACAGCCGAATGAAAAACTGTTTTTT; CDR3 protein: CASSPGQPNEKLFF
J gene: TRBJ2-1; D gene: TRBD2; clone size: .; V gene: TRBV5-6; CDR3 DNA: TGTGCCAGCACTCCGCGGTCGGGACTAGCGGGAGAGAACAATGAGCAGTTCTTC; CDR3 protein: CASTPRSGLAGENNEQFF
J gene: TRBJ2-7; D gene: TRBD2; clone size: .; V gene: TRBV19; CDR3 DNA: TGTGCCAGTAGCGCGGTGTGGAGCGGGAGCTACGAGCAGTACTTC; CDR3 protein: CASSAVWSGSYEQYF
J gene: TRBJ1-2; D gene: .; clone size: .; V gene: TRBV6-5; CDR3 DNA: TGTGCCAGCAGAGGAGGGGTCAACTATGGCTACACCTTC; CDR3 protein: CASRGGVNYGYTF
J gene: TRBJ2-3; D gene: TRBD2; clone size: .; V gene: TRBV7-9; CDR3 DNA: TGTGCCAGCAGCCCGCCCGGAAAGCGGGGTAGAGATACGCAGTATTTT; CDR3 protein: CASSPPGKRGRDTQYF
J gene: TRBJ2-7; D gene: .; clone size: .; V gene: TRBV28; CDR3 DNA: TGTGCCAGCAGTACAGGACGCTCGCCGAACTACGAGCAGTACTTC; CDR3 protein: CASSTGRSPNYEQYF
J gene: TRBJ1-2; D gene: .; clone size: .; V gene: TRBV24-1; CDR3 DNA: TGTGCCACCGGAGGGCGGGGGAATGGCTACACCTTC; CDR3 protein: CATGGRGNGYTF
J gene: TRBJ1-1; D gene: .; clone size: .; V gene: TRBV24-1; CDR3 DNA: TGTGCCACCAGTGACTCCGGGGTAGGACGAGTGAACACTGAAGCTTTCTTT; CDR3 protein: CATSDSGVGRVNTEAFF
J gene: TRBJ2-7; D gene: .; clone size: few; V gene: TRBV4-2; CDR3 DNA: TGTGCCAGCAGCCAAGAAGTACGTCGGTCCTACGAGCAGTACTTC; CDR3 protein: CASSQEVRRSYEQYF
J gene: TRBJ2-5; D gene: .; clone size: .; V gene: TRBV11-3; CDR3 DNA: TGTGCCAGCAGCCCTACCGCTGCAACCCAAGAGACCCAGTACTTC; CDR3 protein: CASSPTAATQETQYF
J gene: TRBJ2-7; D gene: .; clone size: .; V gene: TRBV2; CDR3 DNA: TGTGCCAGCAGAGACAGGTCCCACGAGCAGTACTTC; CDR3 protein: CASRDRSHEQYF
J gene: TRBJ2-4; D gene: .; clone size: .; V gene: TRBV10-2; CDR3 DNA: TGCGCCAGCTTTGCCCCCACAGGGTTCAAAAACATTCAGTACTTC; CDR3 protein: CASFAPTGFKNIQYF